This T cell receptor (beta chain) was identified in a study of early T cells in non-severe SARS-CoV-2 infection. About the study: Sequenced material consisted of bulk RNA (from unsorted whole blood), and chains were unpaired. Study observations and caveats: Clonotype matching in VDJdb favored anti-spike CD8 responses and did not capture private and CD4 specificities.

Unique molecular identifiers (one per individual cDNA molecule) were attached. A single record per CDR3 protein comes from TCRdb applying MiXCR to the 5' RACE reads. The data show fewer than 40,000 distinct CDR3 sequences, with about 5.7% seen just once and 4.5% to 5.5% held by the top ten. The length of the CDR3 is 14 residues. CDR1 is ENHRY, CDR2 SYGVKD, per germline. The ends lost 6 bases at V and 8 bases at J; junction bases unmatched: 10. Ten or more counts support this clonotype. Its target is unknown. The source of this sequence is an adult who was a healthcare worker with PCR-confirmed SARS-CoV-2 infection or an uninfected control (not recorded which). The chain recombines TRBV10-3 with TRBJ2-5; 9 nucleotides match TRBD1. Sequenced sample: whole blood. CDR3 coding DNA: TGTGCCATCAGCCAACCCGGACAGGGGAGAACCCAGTACTTC. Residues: CAISQPGQGRTQYF.